Here is one TCR beta chain with its context. Its antigen remains unknown. This record belongs to a study of T cell clonotyping in hematopoietic cell transplantation. Germline values: CDR1 SGHRS, CDR2 YFSETQ. This CDR3 has 14 residues. Trimming took off 1 base at V and 3 bases at J, with 11 bases between the two ends. Points from the study as a whole: Few recipient clonotypes overlapped donors; over 97% were de novo at given depth.

TCRdb's table, derived via immunoSEQ multiplex PCR, lists solely in-frame clones and lacks some. The sample has some 5,000 clones, less than 95% seen once. The V call is TRBV5-1, the J call TRBJ2-7, with D possibly TRBD1 on 7 matching bases. Sequencing used PBMCs, obtained 180 days after allogeneic stem cell transplant. The receptor was derived from a male patient between 60 and 69 years old who had an allogeneic stem cell transplant from a related donor, so the T cells may come from the graft donor. Some clones in this sample may be carry-over from other donors' samples. In DNA, the CDR3 is TGCGCCAGCAGCTTGTGGCAGGGGGGCTACGAGCAGTACTTC. Its protein product is CASSLWQGGYEQYF. Complete variable domain (other parts from reference TRBV5-1 and TRBJ2-7): KAGVTQTPRYLIKTRGQQVTLSCSPISGHRSVSWYQQTPGQGLQFLFEYFSETQRNKGNFPGRFSGRQFSNSRSEMNVSTLELGDSALYLCASSLWQGGYEQYFGPGTRLTVT.